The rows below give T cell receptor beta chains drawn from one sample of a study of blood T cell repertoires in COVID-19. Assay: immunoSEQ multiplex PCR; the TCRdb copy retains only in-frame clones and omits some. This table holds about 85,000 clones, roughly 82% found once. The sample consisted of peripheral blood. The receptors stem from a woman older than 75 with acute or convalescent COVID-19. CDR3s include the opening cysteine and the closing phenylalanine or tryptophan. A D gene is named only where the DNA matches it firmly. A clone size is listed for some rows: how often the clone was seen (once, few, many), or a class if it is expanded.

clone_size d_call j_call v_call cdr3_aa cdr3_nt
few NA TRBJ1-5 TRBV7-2 CASSLASSPGQPQHF TGTGCCAGCAGCTTAGCATCCTCGCCGGGGCAGCCCCAGCATTTT
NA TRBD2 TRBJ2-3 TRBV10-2 CASSESSGAITDTQYF TGCGCCAGCAGTGAGTCTAGCGGGGCGATCACAGATACGCAGTATTTT
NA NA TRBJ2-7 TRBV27 CASSSLTGMTYEQYF TGTGCCAGCAGTTCACTAACCGGGATGACTTACGAGCAGTACTTC
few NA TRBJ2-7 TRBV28 CASSALLTGDYEQYF TGTGCCAGCAGTGCGTTACTAACGGGGGACTACGAGCAGTACTTC
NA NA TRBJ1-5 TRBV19 CASSIDRGGQPQHF TGTGCCAGTAGTATAGATCGGGGGGGCCAGCCCCAGCATTTT
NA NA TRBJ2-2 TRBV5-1 CASRVAGGNTGELFF TGCGCCAGCAGAGTGGCTGGAGGGAACACCGGGGAGCTGTTTTTT
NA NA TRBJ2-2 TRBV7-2 CASSSGLHEVTGELFF TGTGCCAGCAGCTCCGGACTCCACGAAGTCACCGGGGAGCTGTTTTTT
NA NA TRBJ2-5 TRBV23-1 CASASTVTQETQYF TGCGCCAGCGCTTCGACAGTGACTCAAGAGACCCAGTACTTC
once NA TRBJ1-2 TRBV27 CASSFLSSGNQGYTF TGTGCCAGCAGTTTTTTGTCATCCGGGAATCAAGGCTACACCTTC
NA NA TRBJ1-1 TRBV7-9 CASIVVGSEAFF TGTGCCAGCATCGTTGTGGGGAGTGAAGCTTTCTTT
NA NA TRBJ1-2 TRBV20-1 CSARTVNGYTF TGCAGTGCTAGGACAGTGAATGGCTACACCTTC
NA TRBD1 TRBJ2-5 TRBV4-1 CASSPGDRDQETQYF TGCGCCAGCAGCCCAGGTGACAGGGATCAAGAGACCCAGTACTTC
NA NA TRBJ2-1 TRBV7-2 CASSSQGSYNEQFF TGTGCCAGCAGCTCCCAGGGATCCTACAATGAGCAGTTCTTC
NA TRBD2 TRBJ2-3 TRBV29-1 CSVKAGGFGDTQYF TGCAGCGTTAAGGCGGGAGGGTTTGGAGATACGCAGTATTTT
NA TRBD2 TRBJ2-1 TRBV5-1 CASSSGTSEGEQFF TGCGCCAGCAGCTCCGGGACTAGTGAGGGTGAGCAGTTCTTC
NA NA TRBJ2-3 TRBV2 CASSDRVVREVDTQYF TGTGCCAGCAGTGATCGTGTGGTCAGGGAAGTAGATACGCAGTATTTT
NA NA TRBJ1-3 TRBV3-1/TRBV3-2 CASNPTDSGNTIYF TGTGCCAGCAACCCGACTGACTCTGGAAACACCATATATTTT
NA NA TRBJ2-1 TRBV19 CASSNQGMSDEQFF TGTGCCAGTAGTAACCAGGGCATGAGCGATGAGCAGTTCTTC
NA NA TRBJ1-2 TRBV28 CATLNRGYTF TGTGCCACCCTAAACCGTGGCTACACCTTC
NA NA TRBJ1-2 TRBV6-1 CASSDILNYGYTF TGTGCCAGCAGTGATATACTTAACTATGGCTACACCTTC
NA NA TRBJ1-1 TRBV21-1 CASSKFGGNTEAFF TGTGCCAGCAGCAAATTCGGTGGTAACACTGAAGCTTTCTTT
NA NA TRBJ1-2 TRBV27 CASSPGWRDYGYTF TGTGCCAGCAGCCCCGGGTGGCGAGACTATGGCTACACCTTC